Included here is one T cell receptor beta chain sequence, with context. The data were produced by immunoSEQ multiplex PCR, yet TCRdb's version contains in-frame clones alone and is incomplete. In the table there are hundreds of thousands of clones, around three quarters of which are singletons. The sample comes from a study of shared clonotypes between healthy human individuals. The donor cohort consisted entirely of Caucasian adults residing in Nashville, Tennessee. Germline trimming cut 3 bases from V and 1 base from J; bases unmatched to any gene: 6. Germline V gene sequence: CDR1 SGHTA, CDR2 FQGTGA. The CDR3 extends over 16 amino acids.

The clonotype comes from a woman in her thirties in good health. The sequencing input was memory CD4+ T cells sorted from blood. Subset denoted: CD45RA-negative fraction. The rearrangement uses TRBV7-3 and TRBJ1-5, with 7 positions matching TRBD1. DNA of the CDR3: TGTGCCAGCAGCTTGAGGGCGGACAGGAGCAATCAGCCCCAGCATTTT. Its translation: CASSLRADRSNQPQHF.